This T cell receptor beta chain is drawn from a study of blood T cell repertoires in COVID-19 (dated by TCRdb to 2018 to 2021). Study-wide context: Samples covering the acute and convalescent phases of COVID-19 were provided by collaborators in the United States, Italy and Spain. The material from the prospective study consisted of cDNA or gDNA derived from T cells, B-cell-depleted T cells, or PBMCs. Deeply sampled blood TCRbeta repertoires from subjects exposed to, actively infected with, or recovered from COVID-19 were included in the dataset. The repertoires were released in a freely available public database meant as a resource for research on the immune response to SARS-CoV-2. Samples came from the ongoing ImmuneRACE study (first 160 participants) plus 1,254 subjects from 6 global collaborators. The sample metadata nearly always contained a de-identified subject ID, COVID-19 status, age in years and sex. Where available, HLA class I and class II types were taken from metadata supplied by the sample provider and were not determined by assay-based typing. The study at large found these results: The quantity of clinical and demographic metadata differed by source and by participant and was supplied without curation.

CDR1 and CDR2, per the germline V gene, are MNHEY and SVGAGI. Including cysteine and phenylalanine, the CDR3 has 12 amino acids. The CDR3 DNA has 36 bases and is translated from base 1. V lost 4 bases and J lost 10 bases, and the count of bases not matched to a germline gene is 3. The immunoSEQ Assay, a bias-controlled multiplex PCR, was used to amplify TCRbeta CDR3 regions from genomic DNA. On the authors' methods: Within the assay, amplification of reference gene primers was used to estimate how many nucleated cells each sample contained. To quantify the absolute abundance of each unique TCRbeta CDR3 rearrangement, sequence reads were collapsed and filtered. Productive Simpson clonality was computed per sample as the square root of Simpson's diversity index over productive rearrangements. TCRdb's version of the immuneACCESS table is confined to in-frame rearrangements and falls short of the full clone set. An unresolved V gene accounts for under half of the shortfall where checked; the remainder is of unknown origin. V and J calls plus clone size are reproduced from that table; the DNA served to infer D and trimming. A total of about 300,000 clones appear in this sample, 85% to 90% of them only once. About 4.2% of the sample is held by the ten biggest clonotypes.

Remarks on this clone: Its specific antigen is unknown. Base qualities are not recorded, but no much larger clone differs from it by a single base.

Each collaborating institution followed its own protocols to collect whole blood in K2EDTA tubes. For TCRbeta analysis, collaborators shipped samples as frozen whole blood, isolated PBMCs, or DNA extracted from either of those sample types. The clonotype originates from a man in his forties with acute or convalescent COVID-19. The rearranged segments are TRBV6-5 and TRBJ1-2, and 10 junction bases match TRBD1. The sample consisted of peripheral blood. The DNA sequence reads TGTGCCAGCAGTTCCAGACAGGGGGCCTACACCTTC. Its coded protein is CASSSRQGAYTF.